The rows below give T cell receptor beta chains drawn from one sample of a study of blood T cell repertoires in COVID-19. TCRdb's copy holds only in-frame clones and misses some; the assay was immunoSEQ multiplex PCR. In the table there are more than 200,000 clones, about 86% of which are singletons. The source material was peripheral blood. The receptors were gathered from a man aged 25-40 years with active or convalescent COVID-19. Both conserved end residues are part of each CDR3. A D gene is named only where the DNA matches it firmly. Clone size is not always given. Where it is, it says once, few, many or a class for expanded clones.

>TRBV19|-|TRBJ1-2|-
TGTGCCAGTAGTATTGCAGGGACTTTTGGCTACACCTTC
CASSIAGTFGYTF
>TRBV2|few|TRBJ1-1|TRBD1
TGTGCCAGCAGAAAGACAGGGCGGGGAACTGAAGCTTTCTTT
CASRKTGRGTEAFF
>TRBV9|few|TRBJ1-3|-
TGTGCCAGCAGCGTAGACTTCGGGGATGGAAACACCATATATTTT
CASSVDFGDGNTIYF
>TRBV9|-|TRBJ2-7|TRBD1
TGTGCCAGCAGCACAATGGACAGGGGTTACGAGCAGTACTTC
CASSTMDRGYEQYF
>TRBV27|-|TRBJ1-1|TRBD1
TGTGCCAGCAGTCCCGACAGGGCGAACACTGAAGCTTTCTTT
CASSPDRANTEAFF
>TRBV7-9|-|TRBJ2-5|TRBD2
TGTGCCAGCAGCTTTTCCGGGGGGGAAGAGACCCAGTACTTC
CASSFSGGEETQYF
>TRBV6-4|-|TRBJ1-1|-
TGTGCCAGCAGTGACGGAGGTCACACTGAAGCTTTCTTT
CASSDGGHTEAFF
>TRBV11-2|-|TRBJ2-3|TRBD2
TGTGCCAGCAGCTGGGGGGGAGCGTCCGATACGCAGTATTTT
CASSWGGASDTQYF
>TRBV3-1/TRBV3-2|-|TRBJ1-6|TRBD1
TGTGCCAGCAGCCTCCGGGACAGGGGCTCACCCCTCCACTTT
CASSLRDRGSPLHF
>TRBV5-8|-|TRBJ1-3|TRBD1
TGTGCCAGCAGCTACGGGACAGGGGGCCATTCGGACACCATATATTTT
CASSYGTGGHSDTIYF
>TRBV6-6|-|TRBJ1-5|TRBD1
TGTGCCAGCAGTTACGATGGACAGGGGAGTAGTCAGCCCCAGCATTTT
CASSYDGQGSSQPQHF
>TRBV11-2|-|TRBJ1-5|-
TGTGCCAGCAGCCGACAAAACAATCAGCCCCAGCATTTT
CASSRQNNQPQHF
>TRBV4-2|-|TRBJ1-2|TRBD1
TGTGCCAGCAGCCAAGAGGGACAGGGAGTCTATGGCTACACCTTC
CASSQEGQGVYGYTF
>TRBV5-1|-|TRBJ2-4|TRBD2
TGCGCCAGCAGCTTGGCTGGGCGGGGGGATTGGGGAAACATTCAGTACTTC
CASSLAGRGDWGNIQYF
>TRBV29-1|few|TRBJ2-7|TRBD1
TGCAGCGCTGGGGACAGGGGGACCTACGAGCAGTACTTC
CSAGDRGTYEQYF
>TRBV9|-|TRBJ2-1|TRBD2
TGTGCCAGCAGCGTTACTAGCGGGGGGGCCAATGAGCAGTTCTTC
CASSVTSGGANEQFF
>TRBV7-8|few|TRBJ2-2|TRBD2
TGTGCCAGCTCGTGGCGGGGGGGCCGTACCGGGGAGCTGTTTTTT
CASSWRGGRTGELFF
>TRBV4-3|-|TRBJ2-7|TRBD1
TGCGCCAGCAGCCAAGCAGGGACAGGGAGATTTAACGAGCAGTACTTC
CASSQAGTGRFNEQYF
>TRBV7-9|few|TRBJ1-6|TRBD1
TGTGCCAGCAGCTTAAGGACAGGGGGGGATTCACCCCTCCACTTT
CASSLRTGGDSPLHF
>TRBV4-1|once|TRBJ1-1|-
TGCGCCAGCAGCCCCACCGGAGGTTCGGTGCCTGAAGCTTTCTTT
CASSPTGGSVPEAFF
>TRBV7-2|many|TRBJ2-5|-
TGTGCCAGCAGCCTCCGGGGAGCGGGCCAAGAGACCCAGTACTTC
CASSLRGAGQETQYF
>TRBV19|-|TRBJ2-7|TRBD1
TGTGCCAGCAGAGGGACAGCAGCCTCTCTCGAGCAGTACTTC
CASRGTAASLEQYF
>TRBV4-1|-|TRBJ2-1|TRBD2
TGCGCCAGCAGCCAAGAAACCAAAGCGGGGGTGCATCAGTTCTTC
CASSQETKAGVHQFF
>TRBV19|once|TRBJ1-5|-
TGTGCCAGTGAAATAGGTCGGGGGAGCAATCAGCCCCAGCATTTT
CASEIGRGSNQPQHF
>TRBV25-1|-|TRBJ1-1|TRBD1
TGTGCCAGCAGTGAGCTCGGGAGACAGGGGGATAATGAAGCTTTCTTT
CASSELGRQGDNEAFF
>TRBV4-3|-|TRBJ1-2|-
TGCGCCAGCAGCCAGAAACCCGGCGGGGACTATGGCTACACCTTC
CASSQKPGGDYGYTF
>TRBV27|few|TRBJ2-3|-
TGTGCCAGCAGTGAGACAGTGAGCACAGATACGCAGTATTTT
CASSETVSTDTQYF
>TRBV6-5|-|TRBJ1-1|-
TGTGCCAGCAGCCTAGGGGGAGGGATGAACACTGAAGCTTTCTTT
CASSLGGGMNTEAFF
>TRBV20-1|-|TRBJ2-7|TRBD1
TGCAGTGCGAGGACAGGGAACGAGCAGTACTTC
CSARTGNEQYF
>TRBV24-1|-|TRBJ1-5|-
TGTGCCACCAGTGGGGGAAGGGGTCAGCCCCAGCATTTT
CATSGGRGQPQHF
>TRBV5-8|-|TRBJ1-4|-
TGTGCCAGCAGCTTGAATAATCCAACTAATGAAAAACTGTTTTTT
CASSLNNPTNEKLFF
>TRBV19|-|TRBJ1-4|-
TGTGCCACCCGACAGCGTCCAGAAAAACTGTTTTTT
CATRQRPEKLFF
>TRBV19|-|TRBJ1-6|TRBD1
TGTGCCAGTAAGGGACAGAATTCACCCCTCCACTTT
CASKGQNSPLHF
>TRBV7-9|many|TRBJ2-5|-
TGTGCCAGCAGAAAGACGACAGACCCTACGGGGACCCAGTACTTC
CASRKTTDPTGTQYF
>TRBV27|-|TRBJ1-5|-
TGTGCCAGCAGTTTAACGTGGAGTCAGCCCCAGCATTTT
CASSLTWSQPQHF
>TRBV20-1|-|TRBJ1-2|-
TGCAGTGGCAGGGAGGGGTCAGTAACCTTC
CSGREGSVTF
>TRBV29-1|-|TRBJ2-3|-
TGCAGCGCTGACTCCGAGAGCACAGATACGCAGTATTTT
CSADSESTDTQYF
>TRBV7-9|few|TRBJ2-2|-
TGTGCCAGCAGCCCGGACAGCGGGAACACCGGGGAGCTGTTTTTT
CASSPDSGNTGELFF
>TRBV2|once|TRBJ2-7|-
TGTGCCAGCGGGTCGACCCCTATGGGGGCAGGGAGTGAGCAGTACTTC
CASGSTPMGAGSEQYF
>TRBV4-3|-|TRBJ2-5|TRBD2
TGCGCCAGCAGCCAAGAGAGGGGACTAGCGGGGGACTTAAAAGAGACCCAGTACTTC
CASSQERGLAGDLKETQYF
>TRBV9|once|TRBJ1-2|-
TGTGCCAGCAGCGTAATAACAGGGAGAAATGGCTACACCTTC
CASSVITGRNGYTF
>TRBV6-6|-|TRBJ1-2|-
TGTGCCAGCAGTTTTGATGACAATGGCTACACCTTC
CASSFDDNGYTF